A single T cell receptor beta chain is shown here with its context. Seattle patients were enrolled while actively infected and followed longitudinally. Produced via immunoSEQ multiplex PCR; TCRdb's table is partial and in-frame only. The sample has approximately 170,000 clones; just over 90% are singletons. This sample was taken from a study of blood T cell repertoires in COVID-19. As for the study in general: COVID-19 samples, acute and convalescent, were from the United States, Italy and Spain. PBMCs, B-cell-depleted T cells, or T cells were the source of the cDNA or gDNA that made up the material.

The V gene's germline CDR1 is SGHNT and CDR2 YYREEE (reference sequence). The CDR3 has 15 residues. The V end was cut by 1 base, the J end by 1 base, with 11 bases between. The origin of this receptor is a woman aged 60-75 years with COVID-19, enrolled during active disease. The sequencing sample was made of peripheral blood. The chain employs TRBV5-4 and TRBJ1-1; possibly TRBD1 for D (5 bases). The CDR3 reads CASSLRATGNTEAFF. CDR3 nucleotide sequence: TGTGCCAGCAGCTTGAGGGCTACAGGGAACACTGAAGCTTTCTTT.